The 27 T cell receptor beta chains below were found in one sample sequenced in a study of cytomegalovirus exposure and HLA in healthy donors (dated by TCRdb to 2016 to 2017). The receptor library was made with the immunoSEQ multiplex PCR assay. The multiplex PCR relied on a mix of 60 forward primers for TCR Vbeta segments and 13 reverse primers for TCR Jbeta segments. TCRdb limited this immuneACCESS table to in-frame rearrangements with V and J called. A share of clones is missing; checked studies link under half to unresolved V genes, and the rest is unexplained. The sample records about 110,000 clones, 70% to 85% of which are singletons. In total, the top ten clones hold 6.2% of the sample. The sequenced sample was PBMCs. Receptors were obtained from a man under 40 in good health and CMV-seropositive.

The rearrangement uses TRBV5-6 and TRBJ2-7; D not certain. The CDR3 consists of 12 residues. Germline V gene sequence: CDR1 SGHDT, CDR2 YYEEEE. V was cut by 3 bases and J by 4 bases, with 8 bases left in between. This CDR3 is CASSSLNYEQYF. Here the CDR3 DNA reads TGTGCCAGCAGCTCCCTTAATTACGAGCAGTACTTC.

Note on this clone: At one end, the junction sequence differs from germline, possibly due to a read error. The chain combines TRBV7-9 with TRBJ2-2; 7 nucleotides line up with TRBD1. Germline V gene lookup returns CDR1 SEHNR and CDR2 FQNEAQ (reference sequence). This CDR3 spans 15 amino acids. CDR3 nucleotides: TGTTCCAGCAGCTTAAGGACAGGTTTGGCCGGGGAGCTGTTTTTT. This gives the protein CSSSLRTGLAGELFF.

The CDR3 region is CASSPRTGTYEQYF. The DNA for the CDR3 is TGTGCCAGCAGTCCCCGGACAGGAACCTACGAGCAGTACTTC. The V gene is TRBV28, the J gene TRBJ2-7, with TRBD1 matching 7 bases. The CDR3 sequence is 14 residues long. Germline loops: CDR1 MDHEN, CDR2 SYDVKM. Germline trimming cut 5 bases from V and 2 bases from J; bases unmatched to any gene: 6. Filled out from reference TRBV28 and TRBJ2-7, the complete variable domain reads DVKVTQSSRYLVKRTGEKVFLECVQDMDHENMFWYRQDPGLGLRLIYFSYDVKMKEKGDIPEGYSVSREKKERFSLILESASTNQTSMYLCASSPRTGTYEQYFGPGTRLTVT.

The J gene is TRBJ2-1, the V gene TRBV7-2; D is unclear. CDR1 is SGHTA, CDR2 FQGNSA, per germline. V was pared by 1 base and J by 5 bases, with 6 bases between. CDR3 length equals 13 residues. The CDR3 nucleotides read TGTGCCAGCAGCTTAGGGGCCAACAATGAGCAGTTCTTC. Protein sequence: CASSLGANNEQFF. Using reference TRBV7-2 and TRBJ2-1 for the parts outside the CDR3, the full variable domain is GAGVSQSPSNKVTEKGKDVELRCDPISGHTALYWYRQSLGQGLEFLIYFQGNSAPDKSGLPSDRFSAERTGGSVSTLTIQRTQQEDSAVYLCASSLGANNEQFFGPGTRLTVL.

This rearrangement joins TRBV20-1 to TRBJ1-1, with a tentative D call TRBD1 (5 bases). This CDR3 comprises 10 residues. CDR1 DFQATT and CDR2 SNEGSKA come from the germline V gene (reference sequence). V was clipped by 6 bases and J by 8 bases, with 10 bases between them. For the CDR3, the DNA is TGCAGTGCCTCGACAGTCGAAGCTTTCTTT. Translating it yields CSASTVEAFF.

The rearrangement joins TRBV7-2 to TRBJ2-7, with 7 bases fitting TRBD1. This CDR3 spans 17 amino acids. Germline V gene lookup returns CDR1 SGHTA and CDR2 FQGNSA. V gave up 3 bases and J gave up 0 bases; unmatched junction bases: 11. The CDR3 sequence: CASSLGPGTAFSYEQYF. CDR3 DNA: TGTGCCAGCAGCTTGGGACCCGGGACAGCGTTCTCCTACGAGCAGTACTTC.

The V call is TRBV5-6, the J call TRBJ1-2, with 8 bases identical to TRBD1. Germline loops: CDR1 SGHDT, CDR2 YYEEEE. The V gene end was trimmed by 4 bases and the J gene end by 2 bases; junction bases not matched to a gene: 4. CDR3 length: 14 residues. The CDR3: CASSRDRMNYGYTF. In DNA form, the CDR3 reads TGTGCCAGCAGCCGGGACAGGATGAACTATGGCTACACCTTC.

The rearrangement joins TRBV7-9 to TRBJ1-1; no firm D call. The CDR3 covers 13 residues. Germline CDR1 and CDR2: SEHNR and FQNEAQ (reference sequence). The V and J ends lost 2 bases and 4 bases respectively, with 8 bases between them. This CDR3 reads CASSLRSGTEAFF. CDR3 DNA: TGTGCCAGCAGCTTAAGGTCAGGCACTGAAGCTTTCTTT.

This clone was picked up one time. The conserved final phenylalanine or tryptophan is absent from the CDR3, which likely points to a read error. This sequence joins TRBV10-3 and TRBJ1-1; 8 bases line up with TRBD1. Trimming at V came to 4 bases and at J to 1 base, leaving 2 bases not matched to a gene. CDR1 is ENHRY and CDR2 is SYGVKD in the germline V gene. The CDR3 totals 14 residues. The CDR3 loop reads CAISGDRGNTEAFL. The CDR3 DNA reads TGTGCCATCAGTGGAGACAGGGGGAACACTGAAGCTTTCCTT.

The chain has TRBV15 and TRBJ2-1; 7 nucleotides line up with TRBD1. Trimming at V came to 0 bases and at J to 8 bases, leaving 4 bases not matched to a gene. The length of the CDR3 is 14 residues. Germline CDR1 LNHNV, CDR2 YYDKDF (reference sequence). CDR3 in amino acids: CATSRDRQGDEQFF. The DNA for the CDR3 is TGTGCCACCAGCAGAGATAGACAGGGCGATGAGCAGTTCTTC. The full variable domain, rest sourced from reference TRBV15 and TRBJ2-1, is DAMVIQNPRYQVTQFGKPVTLSCSQTLNHNVMYWYQQKSSQAPKLLFHYYDKDFNNEADTPDNFQSRRPNTSFCFLDIRSPGLGDTAMYLCATSRDRQGDEQFFGPGTRLTVL.

This clone showed up just a few times. V and J are TRBV10-3 and TRBJ1-2; D unresolved. CDR3 length: 14 residues. Germline lookup yields CDR1 ENHRY and CDR2 SYGVKD. V lost 6 bases and J 5 bases, leaving 16 bases between the germline ends. DNA for the CDR3: TGTGCCATCAGCGATGAGAACCGACAATATGGCTACACCTTC. This gives the protein CAISDENRQYGYTF.

CDR3: CASSSPTGGYEQYF. In DNA, the CDR3 is TGTGCCAGCAGTTCGCCGACAGGGGGGTACGAGCAGTACTTC. The genes are TRBV27 and TRBJ2-7, with 9 bases identical to TRBD1. This CDR3 region has 14 residues. Per the germline V gene, CDR1 is MNHEY and CDR2 is SMNVEV (reference sequence). With 4 bases clipped from V and 4 bases from J, the junction kept 5 bases outside the gene matches.

This chain uses TRBV9 with TRBJ2-7, with D hard to call. Trimming removed 2 bases from V and 0 bases from J, with 9 bases in between. Germline CDR1 is SGDLS and CDR2 is YYNGEE. There are 14 residues in the CDR3. CDR3 region: CASSVTVSSYEQYF. CDR3 in DNA: TGTGCCAGCAGCGTCACAGTAAGCTCCTACGAGCAGTACTTC.

This clone was seen once. This chain links TRBV7-6 with TRBJ1-1, with 7 bases identical to TRBD1. In germline, CDR1 is SGHVS, CDR2 FNYEAQ. CDR3 length equals 14 residues. The V and J ends lost 5 bases and 0 bases, in that order; junction bases with no gene match: 3. As DNA, the CDR3 is TGTGCCAGCAGCCATACAGGGGTGAACACTGAAGCTTTCTTT. It yields the protein CASSHTGVNTEAFF.

The chain links TRBV7-2 to TRBJ2-7; 9 bases are shared with TRBD1. Trimming took 8 bases from V and 5 from J; bases not matched to a gene: 10. From germline, CDR1 is SGHTA and CDR2 FQGNSA. The CDR3 runs 14 residues. The CDR3 region has the DNA TGTGCCAGCGGACTTGGACAGGGGAAGAACGAGCAGTACTTC. Protein product: CASGLGQGKNEQYF. Based on the CDR3 plus reference TRBV7-2 and TRBJ2-7, the full variable domain is GAGVSQSPSNKVTEKGKDVELRCDPISGHTALYWYRQSLGQGLEFLIYFQGNSAPDKSGLPSDRFSAERTGGSVSTLTIQRTQQEDSAVYLCASGLGQGKNEQYFGPGTRLTVT.

The V gene is TRBV25-1, the J gene TRBJ2-3, with 8 bases aligning to TRBD1. The CDR3 has 13 amino acids. CDR1 and CDR2 from the germline V gene are MGHDK and SYGVNS. With V trimmed by 8 bases and J by 2 bases, 3 bases remained unmatched. The chain's CDR3 is CASRQGTTDTQYF. The CDR3 DNA sequence: TGTGCCAGCCGACAGGGGACCACAGATACGCAGTATTTT.

The rearrangement links TRBV19 to TRBJ2-5, with D maybe TRBD2 (5 bases). Germline CDR1 reads LNHDA; CDR2 reads SQIVND (reference sequence). The CDR3 extends over 14 amino acids. V was clipped by 5 bases and J by 5 bases, with 15 bases between them. CDR3 in DNA: TGTGCCAGTAGTCTCCTCACGGGCGGGGAGACCCAGTACTTC. Residues: CASSLLTGGETQYF.

V is TRBV4-1 and J is TRBJ2-5; 9 bases line up with TRBD2. Germline lookup yields CDR1 MGHRA and CDR2 YSYEKL. Trimming cost V 5 bases and J 3 bases; bases outside gene matches: 10. The length of the CDR3 is 16 residues. The chain's CDR3 is CASSYPSKRGEETQYF. As DNA, the CDR3 is TGCGCCAGCAGCTACCCGAGTAAGCGGGGGGAAGAGACCCAGTACTTC.

The chain is built from TRBV4-1 and TRBJ1-5; D gene uncertain. This CDR3 is 15 amino acids long. V gave up 0 bases and J gave up 4 bases, with 10 bases separating them. Germline CDR1 and CDR2: MGHRA and YSYEKL. The CDR3 here is CASSQDTVMNQPQHF. CDR3 sequence (DNA): TGCGCCAGCAGCCAAGATACAGTGATGAATCAGCCCCAGCATTTT.

The CDR3 DNA reads TGTGCCAGCTCACCCGGGACAGGAGACGACGAGCAGTACTTC. This sequence encodes CASSPGTGDDEQYF. This chain uses TRBV18 with TRBJ2-7; the match to TRBD1 covers 8 bases. Germline CDR1 and CDR2: KGHSH and LQKENI. Trimming removed 3 bases from V and 5 bases from J; junction bases left unmatched: 6. CDR3 length equals 14 residues.

CDR3 DNA sequence: TGCGCCAGCAGTAACCCAGGGACAGGGAAACCCGATGAGCAGTTCTTC. The encoded protein is CASSNPGTGKPDEQFF. This sequence joins TRBV10-1 and TRBJ2-1; TRBD1 matches at 9 bases. The trim removed 5 bases at V and 8 bases at J, leaving 13 bases unmatched. CDR3 length: 16 amino acids. Germline V gene lookup returns CDR1 WNHNN and CDR2 SYGVQD (reference sequence).

The chain recombines TRBV28 with TRBJ2-3, with D unclear. The germline V and J ends were trimmed by 6 bases and 1 base, with 11 bases remaining between them. Germline V lookup: CDR1 MDHEN, CDR2 SYDVKM. The CDR3 has 14 amino acids. CDR3 DNA: TGTGCCAGCAGAGAACTACTCCGCACAGATACGCAGTATTTT. It is translated as CASRELLRTDTQYF.

The V call is TRBV27, the J call TRBJ2-5, with 7 bases fitting TRBD1. CDR1 and CDR2 from the germline V gene are MNHEY and SMNVEV (reference sequence). After removal of 6 bases from V and 5 bases from J, the junction contained 9 bases not matched to a gene. The CDR3 spans 14 residues. DNA of the CDR3: TGTGCCAGCAGGATACAGGGGTATGAGGAGACCCAGTACTTC. This gives the protein CASRIQGYEETQYF.

The V call is TRBV6-6, the J call TRBJ2-7; D gene unclear. CDR3 length: 12 amino acids. The V end lost 11 bases, the J end lost 6 bases, and 17 bases lay between the germline ends. Germline CDR1 and CDR2: MNHNY and SVGAGI (reference sequence). The chain's CDR3 is CAVAPGAGEQYF. CDR3 in DNA: TGTGCCGTCGCGCCCGGTGCCGGCGAGCAGTACTTC.

The V and J genes are TRBV29-1 and TRBJ2-1; D is unclear. CDR1 is SQVTM, CDR2 ANQGSEA, per germline. V was clipped by 4 bases and J by 0 bases, with 10 bases between them. The CDR3 length is 14 residues. CDR3 in amino acids: CSVVPSRSYNEQFF. For the CDR3, the DNA is TGCAGCGTTGTTCCTAGTCGCTCCTACAATGAGCAGTTCTTC.

The CDR3 is CASGKERRGGYTF. As DNA, the CDR3 is TGTGCCAGCGGAAAGGAGCGTCGCGGGGGCTACACCTTC. The chain recombines TRBV6-5 with TRBJ1-2; D unresolved. Germline V gives CDR1 MNHEY, CDR2 SVGAGI. V was clipped by 8 bases and J by 8 bases, with 18 bases between them. This CDR3 has 13 amino acids.

The CDR3: CASSQDWGGSDTQYF. CDR3 in DNA: TGCGCCAGCAGCCAAGATTGGGGGGGATCAGATACGCAGTATTTT. The chain carries TRBV4-1 and TRBJ2-3, with 7 bases fitting TRBD2. The CDR3 is made up of 15 amino acids. The junction had 4 bases not matched to a gene; V was cut back by 0 bases and J by 4 bases. The germline gives CDR1 MGHRA, CDR2 YSYEKL.